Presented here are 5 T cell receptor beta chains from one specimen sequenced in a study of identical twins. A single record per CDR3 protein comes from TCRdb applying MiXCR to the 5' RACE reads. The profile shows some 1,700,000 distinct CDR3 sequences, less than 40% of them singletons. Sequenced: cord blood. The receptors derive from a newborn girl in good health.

The CDR3 is CASAQARGQPQHF. The CDR3 DNA reads TGTGCCAGCGCACAAGCGAGAGGTCAGCCCCAGCATTTT. The V call is TRBV27, the J call TRBJ1-5; D call uncertain. V lost 8 bases to trimming and J lost 6 bases, with 14 bases between them. The germline gives CDR1 MNHEY, CDR2 SMNVEV (reference sequence). The CDR3 totals 13 residues.

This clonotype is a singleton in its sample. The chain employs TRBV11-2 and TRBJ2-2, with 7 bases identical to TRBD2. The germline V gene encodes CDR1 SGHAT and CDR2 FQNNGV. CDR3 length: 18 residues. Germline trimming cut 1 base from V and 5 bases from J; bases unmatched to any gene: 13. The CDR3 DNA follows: TGTGCCAGCAGCTTAGGACCCTTAGCGGGTGCGAGGACCGGGGAGCTGTTTTTT. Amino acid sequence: CASSLGPLAGARTGELFF.

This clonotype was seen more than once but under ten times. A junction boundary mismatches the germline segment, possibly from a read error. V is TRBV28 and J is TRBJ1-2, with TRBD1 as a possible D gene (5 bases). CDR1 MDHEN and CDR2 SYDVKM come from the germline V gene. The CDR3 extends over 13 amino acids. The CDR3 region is CTSSYSRQYGYTF. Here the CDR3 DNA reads TGTACCAGCAGTTACTCTCGACAGTATGGCTACACCTTC.

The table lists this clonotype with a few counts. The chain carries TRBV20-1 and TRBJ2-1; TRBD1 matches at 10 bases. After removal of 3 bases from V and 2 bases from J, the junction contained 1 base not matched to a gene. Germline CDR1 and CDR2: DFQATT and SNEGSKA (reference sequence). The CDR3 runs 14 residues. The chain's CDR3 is CSASDRGPYNEQFF. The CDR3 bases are TGCAGTGCTAGTGACAGGGGGCCCTACAATGAGCAGTTCTTC.

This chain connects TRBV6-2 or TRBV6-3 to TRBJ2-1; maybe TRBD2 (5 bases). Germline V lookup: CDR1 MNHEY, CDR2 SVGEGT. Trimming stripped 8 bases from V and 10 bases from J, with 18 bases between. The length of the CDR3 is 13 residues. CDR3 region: CASLPRVSYEQFF. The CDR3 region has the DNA TGTGCCAGCCTGCCGAGGGTCTCCTACGAGCAGTTCTTC.